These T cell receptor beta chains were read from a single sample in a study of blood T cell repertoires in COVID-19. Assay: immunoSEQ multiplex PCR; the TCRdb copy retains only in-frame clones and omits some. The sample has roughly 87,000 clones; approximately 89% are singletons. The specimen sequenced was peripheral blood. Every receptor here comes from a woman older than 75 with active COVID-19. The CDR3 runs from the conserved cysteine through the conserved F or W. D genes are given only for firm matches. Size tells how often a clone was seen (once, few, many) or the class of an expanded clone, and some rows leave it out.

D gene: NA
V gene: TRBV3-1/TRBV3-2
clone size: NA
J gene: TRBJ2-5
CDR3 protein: CASSQRGVEETQYF
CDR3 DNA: TGTGCCAGCAGCCAAAGGGGTGTGGAGGAGACCCAGTACTTC

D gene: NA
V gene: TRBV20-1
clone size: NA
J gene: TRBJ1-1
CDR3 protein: CSGGPGLRAFF
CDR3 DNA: TGCAGTGGAGGGCCGGGACTTCGGGCTTTCTTT

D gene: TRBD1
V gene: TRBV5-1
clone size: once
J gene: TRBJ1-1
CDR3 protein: CASSPGWTGRNTEAFF
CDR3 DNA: TGCGCCAGCAGCCCTGGGTGGACAGGGCGGAACACTGAAGCTTTCTTT

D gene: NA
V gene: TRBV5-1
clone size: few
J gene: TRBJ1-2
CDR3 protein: CASSYREPYGYTF
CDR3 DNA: TGCGCCAGCAGCTACCGGGAACCTTATGGCTACACCTTC

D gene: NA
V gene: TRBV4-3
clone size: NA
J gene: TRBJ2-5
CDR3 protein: CASSQDYSKETQYF
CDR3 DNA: TGCGCCAGCAGCCAAGACTATTCCAAAGAGACCCAGTACTTC

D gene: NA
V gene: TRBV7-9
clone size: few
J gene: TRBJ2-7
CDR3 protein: CASSLPTPGTTIAQYF
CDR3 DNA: TGTGCCAGCAGCCTCCCGACTCCGGGGACAACTATTGCGCAGTACTTC

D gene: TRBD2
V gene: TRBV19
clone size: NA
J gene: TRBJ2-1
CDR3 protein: CASSITSGSPGEQFF
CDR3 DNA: TGTGCCAGTAGTATAACTAGCGGGAGTCCCGGTGAGCAGTTCTTC

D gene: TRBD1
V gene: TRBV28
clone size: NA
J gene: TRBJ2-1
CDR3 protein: CASSSPGTDYYNEQFF
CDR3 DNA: TGTGCCAGCAGTTCCCCCGGGACAGATTACTACAATGAGCAGTTCTTC

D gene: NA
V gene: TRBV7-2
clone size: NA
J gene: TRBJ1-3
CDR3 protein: CASSPEGVSGNTIYF
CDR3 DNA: TGTGCCAGCAGCCCCGAGGGAGTTTCTGGAAACACCATATATTTT

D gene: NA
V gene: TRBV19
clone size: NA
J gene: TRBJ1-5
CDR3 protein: CASMSQEGNQPQHF
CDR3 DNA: TGTGCCAGTATGTCCCAGGAGGGCAATCAGCCCCAGCATTTT

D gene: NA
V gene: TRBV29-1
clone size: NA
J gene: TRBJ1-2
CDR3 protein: CSVEVRADGYTF
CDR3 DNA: TGCAGCGTCGAGGTCAGGGCAGATGGCTACACCTTC

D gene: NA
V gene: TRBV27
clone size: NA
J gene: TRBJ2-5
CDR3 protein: CASSLSMERETQYF
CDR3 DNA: TGTGCCAGCAGTTTATCGATGGAGAGGGAGACCCAGTACTTC

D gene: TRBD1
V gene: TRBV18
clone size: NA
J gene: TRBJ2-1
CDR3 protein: CASSPPGQGAGEQFF
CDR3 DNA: TGTGCCAGCTCACCTCCGGGACAGGGGGCAGGTGAGCAGTTCTTC

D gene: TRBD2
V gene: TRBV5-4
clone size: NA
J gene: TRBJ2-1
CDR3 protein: CASSLKWAGGLYNEQFF
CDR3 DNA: TGTGCCAGCAGCTTGAAATGGGCGGGAGGGCTCTACAATGAGCAGTTCTTC

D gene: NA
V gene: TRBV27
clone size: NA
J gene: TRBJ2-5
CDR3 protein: CASSFSGKETQYF
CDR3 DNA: TGTGCCAGCAGTTTTAGCGGAAAAGAGACCCAGTACTTC